This paragraph covers one TCR beta chain sequence. Its matching antigen is unknown. This sample is drawn from a study of cytomegalovirus exposure and HLA in healthy donors. Study conclusions and caveats: CMV serostatus was the sole immune exposure data available. Several of the most significant clusters were apparently associated with common viral pathogens in a later analysis.

The PCR employed 60 Vbeta primers together with 13 Jbeta primers. Using immunoSEQ multiplex PCR, the repertoire was profiled, and TCRdb retains in-frame clones only, with some absent. Here the sample spans about 120,000 clones, approximately 17% being singletons. This TCR was recovered from a female donor in good health and CMV-seropositive. Sequenced material: PBMCs.

The DNA of the CDR3 is TGTGCCAGCAGCAGACCCCCCGGGACTAGCGGCACAGATACGCAGTATTTT. It specifies CASSRPPGTSGTDTQYF. The chain couples TRBV7-2 to TRBJ2-3, with 10 bases aligning to TRBD2. V gave up 5 bases and J gave up 1 base; unmatched junction bases: 9. The germline V gene encodes CDR1 SGHTA and CDR2 FQGNSA. This CDR3 is built from 17 residues.